This T cell receptor (beta chain) emerged from a study of cytomegalovirus exposure and HLA in healthy donors. Study context: A prior analysis found 117 million unique TCR beta sequences from 150 million to 200 million T cells. Study-level points and caveats: Later findings reportedly placed an Asian-associated ancestry cluster below the approximately 650-donor mean for N-insertions.

Comment on this clone: Antigen specificity is unknown.

This CDR3 is built from 15 residues. Between the trimmed V and J ends, which lost 1 base and 4 bases, there was a span of 12 bases. Germline lookup yields CDR1 MDHEN and CDR2 SYDVKM. PCR employed 60 Vbeta and 13 Jbeta primers. Measured with immunoSEQ multiplex PCR; TCRdb has only the in-frame clones, and not every one. The table records around 220,000 clones, 83% of them present only once. Material: PBMCs. The chain is built from TRBV28 and TRBJ2-3, with D hard to call. This receptor was identified in a girl under 18 in good health and CMV-seronegative. CDR3 coding DNA: TGTGCCAGCAGTTTATATATGGTAGCCGCAGATACGCAGTATTTT. Residues: CASSLYMVAADTQYF.